The 21 T cell receptor beta chains presented below share a single source sample, sequenced in a study of regulatory T cells in long-lasting Graves disease. Construction of TCR beta libraries relied on iRepertoire HTBI primers and on Arm-PCR targeting CDR3 regions. TCRdb passed the multiplex PCR reads through MiXCR, listing each CDR3 protein once. The table lists approximately 560,000 distinct CDR3 sequences, about 16% of them singletons, with 9.5% to 15% in the top ten. Indicated time point: newly diagnosed GD, antithyroid drugs for less than 3 months. After RNA was extracted from PBMCs, the TCR library was made from it. This sample also belongs to another study, concerning T cells in Graves' hyperthyroidism and ophthalmopathy.

The sample was peripheral blood mononuclear cells (PBMCs), taken at new diagnosis, from a patient treated with antithyroid drugs. The receptors derive from a man aged 18 to 29 with Graves disease.

The chain recombines TRBV9 with TRBJ2-2; a weak D match, TRBD1 (5 bases). With 3 bases removed from V and 3 bases from J, the gap between germline ends came to 12 bases. The CDR3 has 15 residues. CDR1 is SGDLS, CDR2 YYNGEE, per germline. The CDR3 region is CASSAGNRDTGELFF. CDR3 in DNA: TGTGCCAGCAGCGCAGGGAATCGGGACACCGGGGAGCTGTTTTTT.

This clonotype turned up a few times. The chain employs TRBV7-3 and TRBJ2-3; 14 nucleotides match TRBD2. This CDR3 is 17 amino acids long. Trimming removed 2 bases from V and 4 bases from J; junction bases left unmatched: 5. The germline V gene encodes CDR1 SGHTA and CDR2 FQGTGA. CDR3 in DNA: TGTGCCAGCAGCTTAGGGGGACTAGCGGGAGCCCCAGATACGCAGTATTTT. Its translation is CASSLGGLAGAPDTQYF.

In this sample, this clonotype turned up a few times. CDR3 sequence reads: CASGVQDIQYF. Here the CDR3 DNA reads TGTGCCAGTGGGGTTCAGGACATTCAGTACTTC. This chain connects TRBV2 to TRBJ2-1; D remains unclear. The J call may be in error: the DNA end matches TRBJ2-4 better. CDR1 and CDR2 (germline): SNHLY, FYNNEI. The CDR3 is 11 residues long.

This clonotype has at least ten counts. A junction boundary mismatches the germline segment, possibly from a read error. V is TRBV5-1 and J is TRBJ1-1; D might be TRBD1 (6 bases). The germline V gene encodes CDR1 SGHRS and CDR2 YFSETQ. The CDR3 is made up of 15 amino acids. CDR3 nucleotide sequence: TGTGCCAGCAGCTTAGCGGGACAATTGAACACTGAAGCTTTCTTT. This gives the protein CASSLAGQLNTEAFF.

The V and J genes are TRBV28 and TRBJ2-7, with TRBD1 matching 9 bases. The CDR3 has 15 amino acids. V lost 6 bases, J lost 2 bases, and 8 bases stayed unmatched. Germline-derived CDR1 and CDR2 are MDHEN and SYDVKM. In DNA, the CDR3 is TGTGCCAGCAGACTTACCGGGACAGGGACCTACGAGCAGTACTTC. Its protein product is CASRLTGTGTYEQYF.

Many counts were recorded for this clonotype. This sequence joins TRBV12-3 or TRBV12-4 and TRBJ2-5; D possibly corresponds to TRBD1 (6 bases). Trimming took 6 bases from V and 3 from J, leaving 23 bases between them. The CDR3 extends over 17 amino acids. CDR3 protein: CASSATTGILTKETQYF. Here the CDR3 DNA reads TGTGCCAGCAGCGCTACTACAGGGATTCTAACAAAAGAGACCCAGTACTTC.

The chain has TRBV20-1 and TRBJ2-5; 7 bases are a match to TRBD1. This CDR3 has 14 amino acids. CDR1 and CDR2 from the germline V gene are DFQATT and SNEGSKA (reference sequence). Germline trimming cut 2 bases from V and 5 bases from J; bases unmatched to any gene: 8. The CDR3 DNA follows: TGCAGTGCTAGACAGGGGGACCGCATTGAGACCCAGTACTTC. Protein: CSARQGDRIETQYF.

This clonotype was picked up many times. V and J are TRBV30 and TRBJ1-1; D uncertain. Per germline, CDR1 GTSNPN and CDR2 SVGIG (reference sequence). The CDR3 runs to 17 residues. V was clipped by 2 bases and J by 1 base, with 20 bases between them. CDR3 coding DNA: TGTGCCTGGAGTATACCTCTCACCCGGGTATCGAACACTGAAGCTTTCTTT. Translation: CAWSIPLTRVSNTEAFF.

The CDR3 region is CASSSNPWGGANVLTF. In DNA, the CDR3 is TGTGCCAGCAGTTCAAATCCCTGGGGTGGGGCCAACGTCCTGACTTTC. This chain connects TRBV27 to TRBJ2-6; D is undetermined. This CDR3 has 16 residues. CDR1 MNHEY and CDR2 SMNVEV come from the germline V gene (reference sequence). V was pared by 4 bases and J by 3 bases, with 13 bases between. The whole variable domain, remainder taken from reference TRBV27 and TRBJ2-6, is EAQVTQNPRYLITVTGKKLTVTCSQNMNHEYMSWYRQDPGLGLRQIYYSMNVEVTDKGDVPEGYKVSRKEKRNFPLILESPSPNQTSLYFCASSSNPWGGANVLTFGAGSRLTVL.

Many counts were recorded for this clonotype. V is TRBV11-2 and J is TRBJ2-5, with 10 bases that match TRBD2. The germline CDR1 and CDR2 sequences are SGHAT and FQNNGV. V lost 5 bases to trimming and J lost 1 base; unmatched junction nucleotides: 4. This CDR3 comprises 15 residues. This chain's CDR3 is CASSLRTSGQETQYF. CDR3 coding DNA: TGTGCCAGCAGCCTACGGACTAGCGGCCAAGAGACCCAGTACTTC.

The sample holds many counts of this clonotype. This chain connects TRBV27 to TRBJ2-5; 8 bases align to TRBD1. Germline CDR1 MNHEY, CDR2 SMNVEV (reference sequence). V gave up 4 bases and J gave up 4 bases; unmatched junction bases: 5. The CDR3 sequence is 14 residues long. The CDR3 nucleotides read TGTGCCAGCAGTTGGGCGACAGGGGTAGAGACCCAGTACTTC. This gives the protein CASSWATGVETQYF.

V is TRBV14 and J is TRBJ1-3, with TRBD1 as a possible D gene (5 bases). The CDR3 contains 15 residues. The germline V and J ends were trimmed by 1 base and 5 bases, with 12 bases remaining between them. The germline V gene has CDR1 SGHDN and CDR2 FVKESK. CDR3 sequence (DNA): TGTGCCAGCAGCCAAGGTTTCGGGGGTAGAAACACCATATATTTT. Translation: CASSQGFGGRNTIYF.

This clonotype appeared many times. The CDR3 loop is CASGTISGIQETQYF. The CDR3 nucleotides are TGTGCCAGTGGAACCATCAGCGGGATCCAAGAGACCCAGTACTTC. This chain uses TRBV2 with TRBJ2-5, with 7 bases lining up with TRBD2. This CDR3 is 15 amino acids long. In germline, CDR1 is SNHLY, CDR2 FYNNEI. Losses at the gene ends were 9 bases for V and 1 base for J; bases not matched to a gene: 11.

The J gene is TRBJ1-6, the V gene TRBV6-1, with TRBD1 matching over 7 bases. The CDR3 is 14 residues long. Germline values: CDR1 MNHNS, CDR2 SASEGT. Trimming at V came to 7 bases and at J to 9 bases, leaving 9 bases not matched to a gene. Here the CDR3 DNA reads TGTGCCAGCACCGCCGGGACAGCGCGTTCACCCCTCCACTTT. It translates to CASTAGTARSPLHF.

This clonotype showed up many times. The chain links TRBV27 to TRBJ2-7; D not resolved. The CDR3 covers 12 residues. The V end was cut by 10 bases, the J end by 0 bases, with 10 bases between. CDR1 and CDR2 from the germline V gene are MNHEY and SMNVEV (reference sequence). CDR3 residues: CATRRNSYEQYF. The DNA for the CDR3 is TGTGCCACCCGGCGAAACTCCTACGAGCAGTACTTC.

The chain has TRBV28 and TRBJ2-5; TRBD1 matches 7 bases. Germline CDR1 and CDR2: MDHEN and SYDVKM. The J segment lost 2 bases and the V segment lost 5 bases, leaving 11 bases of the junction unmatched. This CDR3 is built from 16 residues. The CDR3 protein is CASSEGTARGQETQYF. The CDR3 DNA sequence: TGTGCCAGCAGTGAGGGGACAGCCAGGGGGCAAGAGACCCAGTACTTC.

The CDR3 bases are TGTGCCAGCAGCCAAGCCGAGCGGGAGAGGGCAGATACGCAGTATTTT. The encoded protein is CASSQAERERADTQYF. The chain recombines TRBV4-2 with TRBJ2-3, with TRBD2 matching 8 bases. The CDR3 is 16 residues long. Germline V gene lookup returns CDR1 LGHNA and CDR2 YNFKEQ. With 1 base clipped from V and 4 bases from J, the junction kept 7 bases outside the gene matches.

J is TRBJ1-5 and V is TRBV7-9; D may be TRBD1 (5 bases). Germline CDR1 is SEHNR and CDR2 is FQNEAQ (reference sequence). V lost 5 bases, J lost 6 bases, and 17 bases lay in between. This CDR3 has 15 amino acids. The CDR3 coding sequence is TGTGCCAGCAGCCCCAGTGGGGGGTTGGCTCAGCCCCAGCATTTT. As protein: CASSPSGGLAQPQHF.

This clonotype was seen at least ten times. The V call is TRBV3-1, the J call TRBJ1-1; D not resolved. Germline V gene sequence: CDR1 LGHDT, CDR2 YNNKEL (reference sequence). V was cut by 1 base and J by 2 bases, with 8 bases left in between. This CDR3 spans 14 amino acids. In DNA, the CDR3 is TGTGCCAGCAGCCAAGTTCGGGCAAACACTGAAGCTTTCTTT. It codes for CASSQVRANTEAFF. Together with reference TRBV3-1 and TRBJ1-1, the CDR3 gives the full variable domain: DTAVSQTPKYLVTQMGNDKSIKCEQNLGHDTMYWYKQDSKKFLKIMFSYNNKELIINETVPNRFSPKSPDKAHLNLHINSLELGDSAVYFCASSQVRANTEAFFGQGTRLTVV.

This clonotype was recorded a few times. The chain recombines TRBV6-1 with TRBJ2-2; D is uncertain. This CDR3 is 15 amino acids long. Germline CDR1 and CDR2: MNHNS and SASEGT. Trimming took off 8 bases at V and 7 bases at J, with 20 bases between the two ends. CDR3 protein: CASVKESATGGELFF. CDR3 DNA: TGTGCCAGCGTGAAAGAATCAGCCACCGGCGGGGAGCTGTTTTTT.

This clonotype showed up many times. The rearrangement joins TRBV6-9 to TRBJ1-2, with 7 bases aligning to TRBD1. The CDR3 loop spans 15 amino acids. Germline V CDR1 and CDR2: MNHGY, SVAAGI. V was pared by 4 bases and J by 2 bases, with 7 bases of the junction left unmatched. This chain's CDR3 is CASSSPGQLNYGYTF. DNA of the CDR3: TGTGCCAGCAGTTCCCCGGGACAGCTAAACTATGGCTACACCTTC.